The 31 T cell receptor beta chains below come from one sample, sequenced in a study of a mutant IDH1 vaccine in newly diagnosed glioma. Sequencing used immunoSEQ multiplex PCR; TCRdb keeps in-frame clones, though not all of them. The data contain 30,000 to 40,000 clones, about three fifths of them singletons. Their antigens remain unidentified. This sample's time point: week 5, during vaccination. All doses held 300 ug of mutant IDH1 20-mer peptide, with topical imiquimod. The specimen comprised PBMCs, sampled from a glioma patient whose treatment included an IDH1 peptide vaccine. The receptors were sampled from a woman aged 18-30 years with glioma.

This rearrangement joins TRBV15 to TRBJ1-2; D not certain. This CDR3 contains 14 residues. V was clipped by 1 base and J by 5 bases, with 11 bases between them. CDR1 is LNHNV, CDR2 YYDKDF, per germline (reference sequence). CDR3 coding DNA: TGTGCCACCAGCAGAGGTAGGTTGGGGTATGGCTACACCTTC. Residues: CATSRGRLGYGYTF.

This clone was found a few times. The chain uses TRBV4-1 and TRBJ2-7, with D perhaps TRBD1 (6 bases). This CDR3 spans 14 amino acids. Germline lookup yields CDR1 MGHRA and CDR2 YSYEKL. Trimming removed 3 bases at V and 5 bases at J, with 14 bases between. DNA for the CDR3: TGCGCCAGCAGCCAGACCAGGACAGACGACGAGCAGTACTTC. Protein sequence: CASSQTRTDDEQYF.

J is TRBJ2-7 and V is TRBV30; D remains unclear. V was pared by 7 bases and J by 7 bases, with 17 bases between. Germline CDR1 and CDR2: GTSNPN and SVGIG (reference sequence). This CDR3 contains 12 residues. For the CDR3, the DNA is TGTGCCTATAACAAAGGAATCGGGGAGCAGTACTTC. This sequence encodes CAYNKGIGEQYF.

The V gene is TRBV19, the J gene TRBJ2-1, with D perhaps TRBD2 (6 bases). Between the trimmed V and J ends, which lost 4 bases and 0 bases, there was a span of 10 bases. The CDR3 spans 15 residues. Germline V lookup: CDR1 LNHDA, CDR2 SQIVND (reference sequence). CDR3 amino acids: CASSSGGSSYNEQFF. As DNA, the CDR3 is TGTGCCAGTAGTAGTGGGGGGAGCTCCTACAATGAGCAGTTCTTC.

The chain combines TRBV28 with TRBJ1-5; D may be TRBD1 (6 bases). The germline V gene has CDR1 MDHEN and CDR2 SYDVKM. Trimming shortened V by 4 bases and J by 4 bases, and 17 bases separated the two germline ends. This CDR3 comprises 16 residues. CDR3 residues: CASSSLSWGQNQPQHF. For the CDR3, the DNA is TGTGCCAGCAGTTCCTTGTCATGGGGGCAGAATCAGCCCCAGCATTTT.

This clone turned up a few times. The chain has TRBV18 and TRBJ1-5, with TRBD1 identical over 7 bases. The CDR3 has 15 residues. The J segment lost 7 bases and the V segment lost 2 bases, leaving 8 bases of the junction unmatched. The germline V gene encodes CDR1 KGHSH and CDR2 LQKENI. The CDR3 sequence: CASSPTGAQGQPQHF. The CDR3 DNA follows: TGTGCCAGCTCACCAACAGGGGCGCAGGGACAGCCCCAGCATTTT.

In its sample, this clone was seen a few times. The chain recombines TRBV4-2 with TRBJ2-2; TRBD2 aligns across 7 bases. The junction had 3 bases not matched to a gene; V was cut back by 4 bases and J by 4 bases. Germline V gene lookup returns CDR1 LGHNA and CDR2 YNFKEQ. The CDR3 is 14 residues long. CDR3 DNA sequence: TGTGCCAGCAGCCCATCGGGGGGCACCGGGGAGCTGTTTTTT. Its protein is CASSPSGGTGELFF.

The V gene is TRBV5-6, the J gene TRBJ1-5; no clear D. This CDR3 region has 15 residues. The V end was cut by 0 bases, the J end by 2 bases, with 9 bases between. The germline gives CDR1 SGHDT, CDR2 YYEEEE. The DNA of the CDR3 is TGTGCCAGCAGCTTGGGGGGATTCGGCAATCAGCCCCAGCATTTT. Translation: CASSLGGFGNQPQHF.

In this sample, this clone turned up a few times. V gene TRBV18 combines with J gene TRBJ1-5; 7 bases agree with TRBD1. Losses at the gene ends were 4 bases for V and 5 bases for J; bases not matched to a gene: 11. The CDR3 totals 16 residues. CDR1 and CDR2 (germline): KGHSH, LQKENI. The CDR3 DNA sequence: TGTGCCAGCTCACTTAACACGGGACAGATATATCAGCCCCAGCATTTT. The encoded protein is CASSLNTGQIYQPQHF. Looking up the rest from reference TRBV18 and TRBJ1-5 gives the full variable domain: NAGVMQNPRHLVRRRGQEARLRCSPMKGHSHVYWYRQLPEEGLKFMVYLQKENIIDESGMPKERFSAEFPKEGPSILRIQQVVRGDSAAYFCASSLNTGQIYQPQHFGDGTRLSIL.

The V call is TRBV6-1, the J call TRBJ1-1, with D unclear. The CDR3 sequence is 15 residues long. CDR1 and CDR2 (germline): MNHNS, SASEGT. V was trimmed by 6 bases and J by 1 base, leaving 15 bases between them. The CDR3: CASRTGGWENTEAFF. The CDR3 nucleotides read TGTGCCAGCAGAACTGGTGGGTGGGAGAACACTGAAGCTTTCTTT.

The V gene is TRBV28, the J gene TRBJ2-6; D remains ambiguous. The CDR3 contains 17 residues. V was trimmed by 3 bases and J by 1 base, leaving 13 bases between them. CDR1 MDHEN and CDR2 SYDVKM come from the germline V gene. The CDR3 DNA sequence: TGTGCCAGCAGTTTCCTCCGGACGCCTTCTGGGGCCAACGTCCTGACTTTC. Translating gives CASSFLRTPSGANVLTF.

The sample holds a few counts of this clone. The chain links TRBV6-6 to TRBJ1-1; D is uncertain. The CDR3 runs 12 residues. CDR1 MNHNY and CDR2 SVGAGI come from the germline V gene (reference sequence). V lost 6 bases and J 8 bases, leaving 13 bases between the germline ends. The CDR3 sequence is CASRSWGSEAFF. The CDR3 coding sequence is TGTGCCAGCAGGTCCTGGGGATCCGAAGCTTTCTTT.

The chain employs TRBV29-1 and TRBJ2-3; 9 bases map to TRBD1. The CDR3 spans 15 residues. The V gene's germline CDR1 is SQVTM and CDR2 ANQGSEA. Unmatched junction bases numbered 10, after V lost 6 bases and J lost 3 bases. The CDR3 sequence is CSVKAGTGITDTQYF. The CDR3 DNA reads as TGCAGCGTCAAAGCCGGGACAGGGATAACAGATACGCAGTATTTT.

The rearrangement joins TRBV7-9 to TRBJ2-1; D call uncertain. CDR3 length: 14 residues. The V end lost 3 bases, the J end lost 4 bases, and 10 bases lay between the germline ends. Per germline, CDR1 SEHNR and CDR2 FQNEAQ (reference sequence). The CDR3 sequence is CASSFRDGYNEQFF. In DNA, the CDR3 is TGTGCCAGCAGCTTTAGGGATGGGTACAATGAGCAGTTCTTC.

This chain connects TRBV5-1 to TRBJ2-5, with D unclear. The CDR3 has 14 amino acids. Trimming shortened V by 0 bases and J by 5 bases, and 11 bases separated the two germline ends. The germline V gene has CDR1 SGHRS and CDR2 YFSETQ. CDR3 in DNA: TGCGCCAGCAGCTTGGGACCTGAAAGGGAGACCCAGTACTTC. Translation: CASSLGPERETQYF.

V usage is TRBV6-1 and J usage is TRBJ2-5; D remains unclear. Trimming took off 1 base at V and 5 bases at J, with 11 bases between the two ends. Germline V gene data show CDR1 as MNHNS and CDR2 as SASEGT. The CDR3 totals 14 residues. The CDR3 reads CASSEGVAMETQYF. CDR3 sequence (DNA): TGTGCCAGCAGTGAAGGGGTAGCCATGGAGACCCAGTACTTC.

J is TRBJ1-5 and V is TRBV11-3; 8 nucleotides agree with TRBD1. The CDR3 consists of 16 residues. V shed 5 bases, J shed 4 bases, and the junction held 10 bases outside the gene matches. The germline V gene has CDR1 SGHNT and CDR2 YENEEA. As DNA, the CDR3 is TGTGCCAGCAGCCCTGGGCCAGGGGGCGTGAATCAGCCCCAGCATTTT. This codes for CASSPGPGGVNQPQHF. Full variable domain (rest looked up from reference TRBV11-3 and TRBJ1-5): EAGVVQSPRYKIIEKKQPVAFWCNPISGHNTLYWYLQNLGQGPELLIRYENEEAVDDSQLPKDRFSAERLKGVDSTLKIQPAELGDSAVYLCASSPGPGGVNQPQHFGDGTRLSIL.

The chain links TRBV5-6 to TRBJ2-7; D possibly corresponds to TRBD1 (6 bases). V was trimmed by 0 bases and J by 7 bases, leaving 14 bases between them. CDR1 and CDR2 from the germline V gene are SGHDT and YYEEEE. The length of the CDR3 is 14 residues. The CDR3 sequence: CASSLGQGLREQYF. DNA for the CDR3: TGTGCCAGCAGCTTGGGCCAGGGGTTGCGGGAGCAGTACTTC. Full variable domain (missing parts from reference TRBV5-6 and TRBJ2-7): DAGVTQSPTHLIKTRGQQVTLRCSPKSGHDTVSWYQQALGQGPQFIFQYYEEEERQRGNFPDRFSGHQFPNYSSELNVNALLLGDSALYLCASSLGQGLREQYFGPGTRLTVT.

V usage is TRBV7-2 and J usage is TRBJ2-1; 8 bases agree with TRBD1. Germline CDR1 and CDR2: SGHTA and FQGNSA. This CDR3 comprises 16 residues. V lost 1 base to trimming and J lost 15 bases; unmatched junction nucleotides: 17. The DNA for the CDR3 is TGTGCCAGCAGCTTAGACCTTGGGACAGGTTTAGACGGAGGGTTCTTC. Its translation: CASSLDLGTGLDGGFF.

The chain employs TRBV11-3 and TRBJ2-3; D ambiguous. CDR1 is SGHNT, CDR2 YENEEA, per germline. Trimming removed 5 bases from V and 8 bases from J, with 17 bases in between. The CDR3 covers 14 residues. The CDR3 DNA sequence: TGTGCCAGCAGCCACCCTACTGAAGCAAGTACGCAGTATTTT. This sequence encodes CASSHPTEASTQYF.

This chain uses TRBV7-2 with TRBJ1-5, with D tentatively TRBD1 (6 bases). The germline V and J ends were trimmed by 2 bases and 1 base, with 18 bases remaining between them. This CDR3 spans 18 amino acids. Germline CDR1 reads SGHTA; CDR2 reads FQGNSA. In DNA form, the CDR3 reads TGTGCCAGCAGCTTATTACAGGGAAAGCTGACGAGCAATCAGCCCCAGCATTTT. This codes for CASSLLQGKLTSNQPQHF.

V usage is TRBV30 and J usage is TRBJ1-3; D gene unclear. V dropped 0 bases and J dropped 15 bases, with 21 bases sitting between them. CDR1 and CDR2 (germline): GTSNPN, SVGIG (reference sequence). CDR3 length: 14 amino acids. The CDR3 coding sequence is TGTGCCTGGAGTGTACCTAAAAAAGCAGCGGGCGCATATTTT. Translated, it gives CAWSVPKKAAGAYF.

The chain is built from TRBV18 and TRBJ1-3; tentative D call: TRBD1 (5 bases). The V gene's germline CDR1 is KGHSH and CDR2 LQKENI. V shed 3 bases and J shed 0 bases, with 9 bases lying between them. The CDR3 totals 15 residues. The CDR3 DNA follows: TGTGCCAGCTCACCCACGACAGCCTCTGGAAACACCATATATTTT. This codes for CASSPTTASGNTIYF.

This clone was detected only a few times. The chain is built from TRBV7-6 and TRBJ1-1, with D hard to call. The CDR3 sequence is 14 residues long. Germline-derived CDR1 and CDR2 are SGHVS and FNYEAQ. Trimming removed 5 bases at V and 0 bases at J, with 10 bases between. The CDR3 protein is CASSISVMNTEAFF. For the CDR3, the DNA is TGTGCCAGCAGCATCAGTGTGATGAACACTGAAGCTTTCTTT.

This clone was detected a few times. The rearrangement links TRBV30 to TRBJ1-2; D may be TRBD1 (5 bases). Germline CDR1 GTSNPN, CDR2 SVGIG (reference sequence). The CDR3 length is 14 residues. The V end was cut by 0 bases, the J end by 4 bases, with 12 bases between. The CDR3 spells CAWSVRGRVYGYTF. CDR3 DNA sequence: TGTGCCTGGAGTGTACGGGGGAGAGTCTATGGCTACACCTTC.

The table lists this clone with a few counts. The V gene is TRBV19, the J gene TRBJ1-2; maybe TRBD1 (6 bases). Germline V gene lookup returns CDR1 LNHDA and CDR2 SQIVND (reference sequence). This CDR3 spans 15 amino acids. V was cut by 5 bases and J by 3 bases, with 16 bases left in between. This CDR3 is CASSSSRTADYGYTF. In DNA form, the CDR3 reads TGTGCCAGTAGTTCATCCAGGACAGCCGACTATGGCTACACCTTC.

The chain is built from TRBV5-5 and TRBJ1-1; the D is unclear. Germline CDR1 and CDR2: SGHKS and YYEKEE (reference sequence). This CDR3 is built from 13 residues. The V end was cut by 2 bases, the J end by 1 base, with 6 bases between. CDR3 protein: CASSFNRNTEAFF. The CDR3 DNA is TGTGCCAGCAGCTTTAACCGGAACACTGAAGCTTTCTTT.

The chain is built from TRBV5-1 and TRBJ2-3, with D unclear. The ends were cut back, 9 bases at V and 0 bases at J, with 14 bases in the middle. The germline gives CDR1 SGHRS, CDR2 YFSETQ. The CDR3 has 14 amino acids. CDR3 bases: TGCGCCACCGCACAATTAGGGAGCACAGATACGCAGTATTTT. Protein product: CATAQLGSTDTQYF.

This clone was seen only once. This chain joins TRBV14 and TRBJ2-1; D might be TRBD2 (6 bases). Germline V gene lookup returns CDR1 SGHDN and CDR2 FVKESK. The V end was cut by 4 bases, the J end by 0 bases, with 19 bases between. The CDR3 contains 18 residues. CDR3 nucleotides: TGTGCCAGCAGCCGGTGGTCAGGCGGGACGAGCTCCTACAATGAGCAGTTCTTC. As protein: CASSRWSGGTSSYNEQFF.

The rearrangement joins TRBV21-1 to TRBJ1-2; TRBD1 is the table's D call and was not checked against the DNA. TRBV21-1 is deemed a pseudogene. The CDR3 is made up of 15 amino acids. The CDR3 DNA reads TGTGCCAGCAGCAAAGGGGACAGGCCTGGAGATGGCTACACCTTC. Residues: CASSKGDRPGDGYTF.

This clone showed up just once. The CDR3, as DNA: TGTGCCAGCAGCCCTCGGGGAATGAACACTGAAGCTTTCTTT. This sequence encodes CASSPRGMNTEAFF. This rearrangement joins TRBV7-2 to TRBJ1-1, with D hard to call. Trimming removed 5 bases from V and 0 bases from J, with 10 bases in between. Germline V gene sequence: CDR1 SGHTA, CDR2 FQGNSA. The CDR3 consists of 14 residues.